Below are 30 T cell receptor beta chains sequenced from a single sample in a study of T cells expressing NK-cell markers. Reprocessing the 5' RACE reads, TCRdb reports a single entry for every CDR3 protein and omits DNA. The sample's table shows 150,000 or so distinct CDR3 sequences. The source material was blood T cells: a sorted CD56 or NKG2C T cell subset, CD4+ or CD8+ T cells, or bulk PBMC T cells (not recorded which). These receptors all come from a woman between 18 and 70 years old in good health.

This sequence joins TRBV12-3 or TRBV12-4 and TRBJ1-1. The CDR3 spans 15 residues. The CDR3 sequence is CASSRSITTHTEAFF.

The chain links TRBV12-3 or TRBV12-4 to TRBJ2-1; TCRdb's D call, TRBD1, is unchecked because there is no DNA. The CDR3 spans 16 residues. The CDR3 here is CASSTSGTGSYNEQFF.

V is TRBV6-1 and J is TRBJ2-1. The CDR3 runs to 13 residues. CDR1 is MNHNS and CDR2 is SASEGT in the germline V gene. CDR3 sequence: CASNVKSLNEQFF.

The rearrangement joins TRBV28 to TRBJ2-2. Germline values: CDR1 MDHEN, CDR2 SYDVKM. The CDR3 is made up of 13 amino acids. CDR3 sequence reads: CASSLLYTGELFF.

This sequence joins TRBV12-3 or TRBV12-4 and TRBJ2-1; the D call from TCRdb, TRBD1, cannot be confirmed without DNA. This CDR3 spans 12 amino acids. CDR3 residues: CASRRTVSEQFF.

This sequence joins TRBV7-9 and TRBJ2-7; checking the TCRdb D call of TRBD2 is not possible without DNA. Germline V gene lookup returns CDR1 SEHNR and CDR2 FQNEAQ (reference sequence). The CDR3 runs 15 residues. CDR3 loop: CASSLVIAGAYEQYF.

This sequence joins TRBV11-2 and TRBJ2-1; the TRBD2 assignment by TCRdb is unverifiable without DNA. The CDR3 has 16 amino acids. CDR1 is SGHAT, CDR2 FQNNGV, per germline. The CDR3 loop reads CASSLGGTRSRNEQFF.

V gene TRBV20-1 combines with J gene TRBJ1-1. Germline values: CDR1 DFQATT, CDR2 SNEGSKA (reference sequence). The length of the CDR3 is 15 residues. CDR3 residues: CSARDHRVGNTEAFF.

V usage is TRBV9 and J usage is TRBJ2-3. Germline CDR1 SGDLS, CDR2 YYNGEE. The CDR3 runs 15 residues. The CDR3 region is CASSVSGAGTDTQYF.

This sequence joins TRBV6-4 and TRBJ2-2. This CDR3 comprises 12 residues. Germline values: CDR1 MRHNA, CDR2 SNTAGT. CDR3 sequence reads: CASSDGGGELFF.

The gene calls are TRBV21-1 and TRBJ2-7; TCRdb calls TRBD2, which cannot be checked without DNA. TRBV21-1 is a pseudogene segment. The CDR3 loop spans 14 amino acids. The CDR3 sequence: CASRGTSASYEQYF.

The CDR3 sequence: CASSLDPGTGLIRRYF. The V gene is TRBV11-2, the J gene TRBJ1-3; TCRdb returns TRBD1, unconfirmable since there is no DNA. CDR1 is SGHAT, CDR2 FQNNGV, per germline. The CDR3 spans 16 residues.

The chain joins TRBV20-1 to TRBJ2-3; TCRdb selects TRBD1, and the lack of DNA leaves this call unchecked. This CDR3 is 14 amino acids long. Germline V gene lookup returns CDR1 DFQATT and CDR2 SNEGSKA (reference sequence). The CDR3: CSAARTASTDTQYF.

This sequence joins TRBV7-9 and TRBJ2-1. The CDR3 is made up of 15 amino acids. Germline V gene sequence: CDR1 SEHNR, CDR2 FQNEAQ (reference sequence). CDR3 sequence reads: CASSLGRHGSNEQFF. The variable domain in full, with the rest retrieved from reference TRBV7-9 and TRBJ2-1, is DTGVSQNPRHKITKRGQNVTFRCDPISEHNRLYWYRQTLGQGPEFLTYFQNEAQLEKSRLLSDRFSAERPKGSFSTLEIQRTEQGDSAMYLCASSLGRHGSNEQFFGPGTRLTVL.

The gene calls are TRBV5-1 and TRBJ2-3. Per germline, CDR1 SGHRS and CDR2 YFSETQ. This CDR3 spans 15 amino acids. The CDR3 here is CASSLESVYTDTQYF.

The chain is built from TRBV6-5 and TRBJ2-7; the D gene TCRdb calls, TRBD1, cannot be checked with no DNA. The CDR3 has 15 residues. Germline V gene data show CDR1 as MNHEY and CDR2 as SVGAGI. The CDR3 region is CASSYSTTGDTEQYF.

This chain uses TRBV5-1 with TRBJ2-1; TCRdb reports TRBD2, a call that lacks DNA to check it against. The V gene's germline CDR1 is SGHRS and CDR2 YFSETQ. The CDR3 covers 15 residues. This chain's CDR3 is CASSHLAGEYNEQFF.

The genes are TRBV28 and TRBJ2-1; the TCRdb D gene call, TRBD2, has no DNA to confirm it. The CDR3 extends over 12 amino acids. The germline gives CDR1 MDHEN, CDR2 SYDVKM. The CDR3 here is CATIDANNEQFF.

The chain carries TRBV7-2 and TRBJ2-5; checking the TCRdb D call of TRBD2 is not possible without DNA. Germline CDR1 and CDR2: SGHTA and FQGNSA. The CDR3 runs 15 residues. The CDR3 sequence: CASSHKREIGETQYF.

This chain connects TRBV18 to TRBJ2-1; TCRdb names TRBD2, which stays unverified in the absence of DNA. Germline V lookup: CDR1 KGHSH, CDR2 LQKENI. CDR3 length equals 16 residues. The chain's CDR3 is CASSSPGTSTKGEQFF.

This chain links TRBV5-1 with TRBJ2-1; TCRdb lists TRBD2, though no DNA is available to test this call. Germline V gene lookup returns CDR1 SGHRS and CDR2 YFSETQ. The CDR3 has 16 residues. The CDR3: CASSSTTSGGENEQFF.

V and J are TRBV7-3 and TRBJ2-3; without DNA, the TCRdb call of TRBD2 cannot be checked. Germline V gene lookup returns CDR1 SGHTA and CDR2 FQGTGA. CDR3 length: 16 amino acids. CDR3 sequence reads: CASSPGRGGRADTQYF.

The chain uses TRBV6-5 and TRBJ2-1. The CDR3 sequence is 17 residues long. CDR1 MNHEY and CDR2 SVGAGI come from the germline V gene. CDR3 sequence reads: CASSYSRSQGNYNEQFF.

This rearrangement joins TRBV9 to TRBJ2-3; TCRdb's assignment of TRBD1 cannot be checked, as there is no DNA. Germline V gene data show CDR1 as SGDLS and CDR2 as YYNGEE. There are 15 residues in the CDR3. The CDR3 sequence: CASSVEGAVRDTQYF.

The rearrangement joins TRBV3-1 to TRBJ1-3; no DNA is available, so the TRBD1 call from TCRdb remains unchecked. The CDR3 has 17 residues. Germline CDR1 reads LGHDT; CDR2 reads YNNKEL (reference sequence). The CDR3: CASSQSDRQVSGNTIYF.

The V and J genes are TRBV6-5 and TRBJ2-2. Germline CDR1 is MNHEY and CDR2 is SVGAGI. The CDR3 runs 16 residues. CDR3 sequence: CASSYGQTSNTGELFF.

The chain employs TRBV2 and TRBJ2-3; TCRdb reports TRBD1, a call that lacks DNA to check it against. CDR1 and CDR2 from the germline V gene are SNHLY and FYNNEI. The length of the CDR3 is 16 residues. CDR3 region: CASRRGQGVSTDTQYF.

The V and J genes are TRBV5-4 and TRBJ2-5; lacking DNA, the TRBD2 call made by TCRdb goes unchecked. This CDR3 is built from 15 residues. CDR1 and CDR2 from the germline V gene are SGHNT and YYREEE (reference sequence). CDR3 sequence reads: CASSGGTSGVETQYF.

The chain is built from TRBV29-1 and TRBJ2-5; TCRdb's D gene call, TRBD1, goes unchecked for lack of DNA. The CDR3 consists of 14 residues. Germline CDR1 SQVTM, CDR2 ANQGSEA. CDR3 sequence reads: CSVIGQGSKETQYF. The complete variable domain, with remaining parts taken from reference TRBV29-1 and TRBJ2-5, reads SAVISQKPSRDICQRGTSLTIQCQVDSQVTMMFWYRQQPGQSLTLIATANQGSEATYESGFVIDKFPISRPNLTFSTLTVSNMSPEDSSIYLCSVIGQGSKETQYFGPGTRLLVL.

The chain joins TRBV12-3 or TRBV12-4 to TRBJ2-5; TCRdb outputs TRBD2, but without DNA this stays unchecked. The CDR3 runs to 16 residues. The CDR3 loop is CASSFSLAGAQETQYF.